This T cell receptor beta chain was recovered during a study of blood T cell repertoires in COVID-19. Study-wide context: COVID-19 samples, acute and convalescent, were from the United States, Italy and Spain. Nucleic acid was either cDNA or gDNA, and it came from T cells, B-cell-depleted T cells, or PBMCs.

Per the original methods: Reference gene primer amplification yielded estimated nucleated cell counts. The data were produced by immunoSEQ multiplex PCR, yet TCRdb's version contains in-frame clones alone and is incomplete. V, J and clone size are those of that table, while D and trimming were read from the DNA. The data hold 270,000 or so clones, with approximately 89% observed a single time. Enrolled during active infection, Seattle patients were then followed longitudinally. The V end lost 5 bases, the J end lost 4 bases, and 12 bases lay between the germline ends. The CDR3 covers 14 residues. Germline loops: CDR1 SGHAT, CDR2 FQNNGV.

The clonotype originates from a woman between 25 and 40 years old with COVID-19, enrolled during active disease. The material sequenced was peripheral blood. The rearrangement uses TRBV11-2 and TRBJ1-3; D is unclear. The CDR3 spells CASSRRGSGNTIYF. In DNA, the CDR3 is TGTGCCAGCAGCCGCCGGGGATCGGGAAACACCATATATTTT.